This T cell receptor (beta chain) was retrieved from a study of OX40 agonist ivuxolimab in advanced cancers. Profiled with immunoSEQ multiplex PCR; TCRdb holds only in-frame clones, not every one. Among roughly 45,000 clones listed, 84% were seen once. CDR1 and CDR2 (germline): SGDLS, YYNGEE. The CDR3 length is 15 residues. V was shortened by 0 bases and J by 3 bases, with 11 bases between the two germline ends. The genes are TRBV9 and TRBJ2-3, with D maybe TRBD2 (5 bases). The sample in question was CD4+ or CD8+ T cells sorted from blood, obtained in a trial of the OX40 agonist ivuxolimab. The origin of this receptor is an adult with an advanced solid tumor such as melanoma, head and neck, liver or kidney cancer. CDR3 region: CASSVEEGGTDTQYF. The DNA for the CDR3 is TGTGCCAGCAGCGTAGAAGAGGGTGGAACAGATACGCAGTATTTT.